These 27 T cell receptor beta chains came from one sample sequenced in a study of radiotherapy plus CTLA-4 blockade in lung cancer. Produced via immunoSEQ multiplex PCR; TCRdb's table is partial and in-frame only. The repertoire holds over 100,000 clones, with about 80% as singletons. The sequences come from peripheral blood, collected from a patient treated with radiotherapy plus ipilimumab. The source is a human donor with non-small cell lung cancer that progressed on radiotherapy plus ipilimumab. Some clones in this sample may be carry-over from other donors' samples.

J is TRBJ2-5 and V is TRBV7-2; 8 bases agree with TRBD2. The CDR3 length is 13 residues. From germline, CDR1 is SGHTA and CDR2 FQGNSA. Germline trimming cut 5 bases from V and 7 bases from J; bases unmatched to any gene: 6. The CDR3, as DNA: TGTGCCAGCAGCCTGGCAACTAGCGGGACCCAGTACTTC. This gives the protein CASSLATSGTQYF.

The chain recombines TRBV27 with TRBJ1-1; unclear D gene. V lost 1 base, J lost 4 bases, and 22 bases lay in between. Germline CDR1 MNHEY, CDR2 SMNVEV (reference sequence). This CDR3 has 18 amino acids. CDR3 coding DNA: TGTGCCAGCAGTTTATACCCCGCTGCCGGGAGGGAAGGCACTGAAGCTTTCTTT. Its translation is CASSLYPAAGREGTEAFF.

The V and J genes are TRBV6-6 and TRBJ2-7; possible D gene TRBD2, 6 bases. Germline assignment: CDR1 MNHNY and CDR2 SVGAGI (reference sequence). Trimming removed 0 bases at V and 3 bases at J, with 12 bases between. This CDR3 comprises 15 residues. The DNA for the CDR3 is TGTGCCAGCAGTTACTCGGGCGGGGCTGACTACGAGCAGTACTTC. This sequence encodes CASSYSGGADYEQYF.

The V gene is TRBV7-9, the J gene TRBJ1-5; D possibly corresponds to TRBD1 (6 bases). The germline V gene encodes CDR1 SEHNR and CDR2 FQNEAQ (reference sequence). V was trimmed by 6 bases and J by 3 bases, leaving 9 bases between them. This CDR3 is built from 13 residues. The CDR3: CASRDSPNQPQHF. DNA of the CDR3: TGTGCCAGCAGGGACAGCCCCAATCAGCCCCAGCATTTT.

The chain joins TRBV4-2 to TRBJ2-1; no clear D gene. Germline V gene sequence: CDR1 LGHNA, CDR2 YNFKEQ. Trimming stripped 0 bases from V and 0 bases from J, with 12 bases between. The CDR3 sequence is 17 residues long. The chain's CDR3 is CASSQDRGSPSYNEQFF. Here the CDR3 DNA reads TGTGCCAGCAGCCAAGATAGAGGTAGCCCCTCCTACAATGAGCAGTTCTTC.

In this sample, this clone turned up once. This rearrangement joins TRBV7-9 to TRBJ2-5, with 9 positions matching TRBD1. CDR3 size: 16 residues. The ends lost 5 bases at V and 3 bases at J; junction bases unmatched: 10. The germline V gene has CDR1 SEHNR and CDR2 FQNEAQ (reference sequence). The CDR3 reads CASSPRTGDQEETQYF. CDR3 in DNA: TGTGCCAGCAGCCCCCGGACAGGGGATCAAGAAGAGACCCAGTACTTC. Supplemented by reference TRBV7-9 and TRBJ2-5, the full variable domain reads DTGVSQNPRHKITKRGQNVTFRCDPISEHNRLYWYRQTLGQGPEFLTYFQNEAQLEKSRLLSDRFSAERPKGSFSTLEIQRTEQGDSAMYLCASSPRTGDQEETQYFGPGTRLLVL.

In this sample, this clone turned up once. One junction end does not reproduce the germline sequence, and a read error may be involved. V usage is TRBV18 and J usage is TRBJ2-5; unclear D gene. Germline-derived CDR1 and CDR2 are KGHSH and LQKENI. There are 15 residues in the CDR3. DNA for the CDR3: TGTGCCAGCTCTCCACGGCCCCAGTACCAAGAGACCCAGTACTTC. The encoded protein is CASSPRPQYQETQYF.

This clone occurred once. The chain combines TRBV29-1 with TRBJ2-3; 14 positions match TRBD2. The CDR3 spans 17 residues. Trimming at V came to 8 bases and at J to 0 bases, leaving 10 bases not matched to a gene. The V gene's germline CDR1 is SQVTM and CDR2 ANQGSEA. In DNA form, the CDR3 reads TGCAGCATGGGACTAGCGGGGGCCATCCCGAGCACAGATACGCAGTATTTT. This translates into CSMGLAGAIPSTDTQYF.

The chain links TRBV7-6 to TRBJ2-7, with TRBD2 matching 7 bases. Germline V gene lookup returns CDR1 SGHVS and CDR2 FNYEAQ. This CDR3 spans 15 amino acids. Trimming removed 4 bases from V and 0 bases from J; junction bases left unmatched: 6. In DNA, the CDR3 is TGTGCCAGCAGCTCCCGGCGGGGGTCCTCCTACGAGCAGTACTTC. Protein: CASSSRRGSSYEQYF.

This clone was seen a few times. This chain uses TRBV5-4 with TRBJ1-3; no reliable D call. V gave up 4 bases and J gave up 0 bases, with 11 bases separating them. From germline, CDR1 is SGHNT and CDR2 YYREEE (reference sequence). The CDR3 length is 15 residues. The CDR3 nucleotides read TGTGCCAGCAGCCAGGAAGGCGGCTCTGGAAACACCATATATTTT. This translates into CASSQEGGSGNTIYF.

CDR3 DNA: TGTGCCAGCAGCTCAGAGGACAGTTTCTATGGCTACACCTTC. Protein sequence: CASSSEDSFYGYTF. This chain uses TRBV7-8 with TRBJ1-2; D perhaps matches TRBD1 (6 bases). This CDR3 contains 14 residues. Germline lookup yields CDR1 SGHVS and CDR2 FQNEAQ. Trimming shortened V by 4 bases and J by 4 bases, and 13 bases separated the two germline ends.

V is TRBV5-8 and J is TRBJ2-7, with D hard to call. The V end was cut by 2 bases, the J end by 3 bases, with 0 bases between. CDR3 length: 10 residues. CDR1 is SGHTS and CDR2 is YDEGEE in the germline V gene. As DNA, the CDR3 is TGTGCCAGCAGCTTCTACGAGCAGTACTTC. This translates into CASSFYEQYF.

V gene TRBV9 combines with J gene TRBJ2-3, with D unresolved. V was trimmed by 0 bases and J by 5 bases, leaving 4 bases between them. From germline, CDR1 is SGDLS and CDR2 YYNGEE. The CDR3 is made up of 12 amino acids. The CDR3, as DNA: TGTGCCAGCAGCGTAGTTGGAGATACGCAGTATTTT. Translated: CASSVVGDTQYF.

This rearrangement joins TRBV5-5 to TRBJ1-1, with unresolved D. This CDR3 spans 18 amino acids. V was shortened by 6 bases and J by 5 bases, with 29 bases between the two germline ends. From germline, CDR1 is SGHKS and CDR2 YYEKEE (reference sequence). In nucleotides, the CDR3 is TGTGCCAGCACCCCACTGGCCCTGTTCGGAGGCGATGGGACTGAAGCTTTCTTT. Protein: CASTPLALFGGDGTEAFF.

This clone was observed once. The chain carries TRBV7-2 and TRBJ1-6; D gene ambiguous. CDR3 size: 15 residues. V lost 1 base, J lost 5 bases, and 9 bases lay in between. Germline V gene data show CDR1 as SGHTA and CDR2 as FQGNSA. CDR3 sequence reads: CASSLDQADNSPLHF. Here the CDR3 DNA reads TGTGCCAGCAGCTTAGACCAGGCAGATAATTCACCCCTCCACTTT. The variable domain in full, completed from reference TRBV7-2 and TRBJ1-6, reads GAGVSQSPSNKVTEKGKDVELRCDPISGHTALYWYRQSLGQGLEFLIYFQGNSAPDKSGLPSDRFSAERTGGSVSTLTIQRTQQEDSAVYLCASSLDQADNSPLHFGNGTRLTVT.

This clone was seen a single time. V is TRBV7-2 and J is TRBJ2-1, with 11 bases that match TRBD2. CDR1 is SGHTA, CDR2 FQGNSA, per germline. CDR3 size: 16 residues. V gave up 6 bases and J gave up 8 bases; unmatched junction bases: 12. CDR3 DNA: TGTGCCAGCAGAACAAGACTAGCGGGGTATCTCGATGAGCAGTTCTTC. Protein sequence: CASRTRLAGYLDEQFF.

This clone has only one observation. The gene calls are TRBV29-1 and TRBJ2-5; perhaps D is TRBD1 or TRBD2 (6 bases each). Per germline, CDR1 SQVTM and CDR2 ANQGSEA. The CDR3 has 13 amino acids. Trimming took off 5 bases at V and 4 bases at J, with 14 bases between the two ends. CDR3 sequence: CSVSGARRETQYF. DNA of the CDR3: TGCAGCGTTTCGGGGGCGCGGAGAGAGACCCAGTACTTC.

V usage is TRBV7-8 and J usage is TRBJ2-7; 7 bases map to TRBD1. CDR3 length: 14 residues. Germline V gene data show CDR1 as SGHVS and CDR2 as FQNEAQ. Trimming cost V 2 bases and J 7 bases; bases outside gene matches: 8. The CDR3: CASSLNRGEGEQYF. The CDR3 nucleotides read TGTGCCAGCAGCTTAAACAGGGGTGAAGGGGAGCAGTACTTC.

V and J are TRBV4-1 and TRBJ2-5; D gene ambiguous. Deletions cut 0 bases from V and 5 bases from J, with 7 bases between. There are 13 residues in the CDR3. Germline assignment: CDR1 MGHRA and CDR2 YSYEKL. The CDR3 spells CASSQDTEETQYF. The CDR3 DNA sequence: TGCGCCAGCAGCCAAGATACGGAGGAGACCCAGTACTTC.

The chain recombines TRBV7-9 with TRBJ2-7; 10 bases agree with TRBD1. CDR3 length: 14 residues. CDR1 and CDR2 from the germline V gene are SEHNR and FQNEAQ (reference sequence). V was pared by 5 bases and J by 6 bases, with 7 bases of the junction left unmatched. Here the CDR3 reads CASSLTGGSGEQYF. The CDR3 region has the DNA TGTGCCAGCAGCCTGACAGGGGGCTCGGGCGAGCAGTACTTC.

About this clone: Other nucleotide sequences from this sample produce the same CDR3. This rearrangement joins TRBV7-9 to TRBJ2-5, with D perhaps being TRBD1 or TRBD2 (5 bases each). The CDR3 has 14 amino acids. Trimming left V 1 base short and J 4 bases short, with 10 bases between. Germline CDR1 is SEHNR and CDR2 is FQNEAQ (reference sequence). Here the CDR3 reads CASSLGGSAETQYF. In nucleotides, the CDR3 is TGTGCCAGCAGCTTAGGGGGGTCGGCAGAGACCCAGTACTTC.

The rearrangement uses TRBV30 and TRBJ2-3; D gene uncertain. The CDR3 sequence is 14 residues long. Trimming pared 3 bases from V and 0 bases from J, leaving 10 bases between. Germline loops: CDR1 GTSNPN, CDR2 SVGIG (reference sequence). In DNA, the CDR3 is TGTGCCTGGAGGTCTTGGTCTAGCACAGATACGCAGTATTTT. It specifies CAWRSWSSTDTQYF.

The chain couples TRBV5-1 to TRBJ2-3, with 11 bases matching TRBD2. Germline loops: CDR1 SGHRS, CDR2 YFSETQ. The V segment lost 3 bases and the J segment 9 bases; nucleotides outside the gene matches: 15. This CDR3 region has 17 residues. The CDR3 region has the DNA TGCGCCAGCAGCTCCGGGGGGACTAGCGGTCCCAGCGGGACGCAGTATTTT. Translation gives CASSSGGTSGPSGTQYF.

In this sample, this clone turned up once. The gene calls are TRBV6-1 and TRBJ2-6, with D possibly TRBD1 on 6 matching bases. V shed 6 bases and J shed 4 bases, with 13 bases lying between them. The CDR3 covers 15 residues. CDR1 and CDR2 from the germline V gene are MNHNS and SASEGT. This CDR3 reads CASRNRVAGANVLTF. The CDR3 DNA sequence: TGTGCCAGCAGAAACAGGGTAGCGGGGGCCAACGTCCTGACTTTC.

This chain joins TRBV5-4 and TRBJ1-2; maybe TRBD1 (6 bases). The germline CDR1 and CDR2 sequences are SGHNT and YYREEE (reference sequence). The V gene lost 4 bases and the J gene lost 5 bases, with 15 bases spanning the gap. CDR3 length: 14 amino acids. The CDR3, as DNA: TGTGCCAGCAGCAAACGGGCAGGGGATTATGGCTACACCTTC. It yields the protein CASSKRAGDYGYTF.

This chain connects TRBV15 to TRBJ1-4, with 10 nucleotides matching TRBD1. The ends lost 1 base at V and 3 bases at J; junction bases unmatched: 5. The CDR3 has 17 amino acids. Germline V gene lookup returns CDR1 LNHNV and CDR2 YYDKDF (reference sequence). The CDR3 is CATSRGDRGPPNEKLFF. In DNA form, the CDR3 reads TGTGCCACCAGCAGAGGTGACAGGGGGCCCCCTAATGAAAAACTGTTTTTT.

The J gene is TRBJ1-3, the V gene TRBV25-1; a possible D gene is TRBD1 (6 bases). The CDR3 covers 13 residues. Germline V gives CDR1 MGHDK, CDR2 SYGVNS. V was pared by 7 bases and J by 3 bases, with 10 bases between. The CDR3 bases are TGTGCCAGCATGGGGGCGAATGGAAACACCATATATTTT. Translation gives CASMGANGNTIYF.